Following are 32 T cell receptor beta chains from one sample sequenced in a study of T cells in Graves' hyperthyroidism and ophthalmopathy. RNA transcripts provided the source from which TCR beta CDR3 regions were amplified. The TCR CDR3 was amplified in a first-round RT-PCR using the HTBI primer set. TCRdb called the multiplex PCR reads again in MiXCR, with one record for every CDR3 protein. The sample holds roughly 400,000 distinct CDR3 sequences, over 11% seen once. The sequenced sample was blood. The receptors were gathered from a man aged 45-60 years with Graves' ophthalmopathy.

This clonotype was detected ten times or more. The chain is built from TRBV7-9 and TRBJ1-2; no clear D gene. CDR1 and CDR2 (germline): SEHNR, FQNEAQ (reference sequence). This CDR3 has 11 residues. Trimming shortened V by 4 bases and J by 8 bases, and 8 bases separated the two germline ends. The chain's CDR3 is CASSSAGGYTF. The CDR3, as DNA: TGTGCCAGCAGCTCGGCGGGGGGCTACACCTTC.

On this clonotype: This may arise from a read error, as a much more abundant clone is one base away. CDR3 DNA: TGTGCCAGCAGCGTAGAAACGGGCCCCTACGAGCAGTACTTC. Residues: CASSVETGPYEQYF. The V gene is TRBV9, the J gene TRBJ2-7; D unresolved. Germline V CDR1 and CDR2: SGDLS, YYNGEE. V lost 0 bases and J lost 2, with 9 bases in between. CDR3 length equals 14 residues.

This clonotype was found once. V gene TRBV12-3 or TRBV12-4 combines with J gene TRBJ2-3; D remains ambiguous. The CDR3 is 14 amino acids. V was pared by 0 bases and J by 7 bases, with 11 bases between. CDR3 bases: TGTGCCAGCAGTTTAGCGGAATCAGAGAATACGCAGTATTTT. The encoded protein is CASSLAESENTQYF.

This clonotype was found many times. The genes are TRBV20-1 and TRBJ1-1; 7 bases fit TRBD1. Germline V CDR1 and CDR2: DFQATT, SNEGSKA (reference sequence). The V segment lost 6 bases and the J segment 1 base; nucleotides outside the gene matches: 8. This CDR3 has 14 amino acids. The CDR3 region is CSAQEQGPNTEAFF. CDR3 nucleotides: TGCAGTGCCCAGGAACAGGGGCCGAACACTGAAGCTTTCTTT.

This clonotype occurred a few times. The rearrangement links TRBV27 to TRBJ2-7; D call uncertain. V lost 2 bases to trimming and J lost 2 bases, with 19 bases between them. In germline, CDR1 is MNHEY, CDR2 SMNVEV (reference sequence). This CDR3 comprises 17 residues. The CDR3 loop is CASSLMLDPRVPYEQYF. CDR3 coding DNA: TGTGCCAGCAGTTTAATGTTAGACCCACGGGTCCCCTACGAGCAGTACTTC.

Regarding this clonotype: This could be a read error, since a much larger clone is one nucleotide away. V gene TRBV7-9 combines with J gene TRBJ2-6, with D possibly matching TRBD2 (5 bases). CDR1 and CDR2 (germline): SEHNR, FQNEAQ (reference sequence). This CDR3 comprises 16 residues. Trimming removed 5 bases from V and 2 bases from J, with 13 bases in between. The CDR3 loop reads CASSPATRTGANVLTF. The CDR3 DNA reads TGTGCCAGCAGCCCCGCCACTAGGACTGGGGCCAACGTCCTGACTTTC.

The chain carries TRBV14 and TRBJ1-1; no firm D call. Trimming cost V 0 bases and J 11 bases, with 13 bases left between them. Germline CDR1 and CDR2: SGHDN and FVKESK. The CDR3 length is 13 residues. The CDR3 nucleotides read TGTGCCAGCAGCCAAGAAGTCGTCATTCCGGCTTTCTTT. It yields the protein CASSQEVVIPAFF.

This clonotype was seen repeatedly, ten times or more. This rearrangement joins TRBV28 to TRBJ2-3, with 9 nucleotides matching TRBD1. CDR1 is MDHEN and CDR2 is SYDVKM in the germline V gene. Trimming took 4 bases from V and 5 from J; bases not matched to a gene: 16. The CDR3 runs to 18 residues. The CDR3 loop reads CASSSQHPRDRVGDTQYF. In DNA form, the CDR3 reads TGTGCCAGCAGTTCACAACACCCCCGGGACAGGGTGGGAGATACGCAGTATTTT.

The chain links TRBV19 to TRBJ2-7; D gene uncertain. There are 16 residues in the CDR3. Germline V gives CDR1 LNHDA, CDR2 SQIVND (reference sequence). Trimming pared 5 bases from V and 2 bases from J, leaving 19 bases between. CDR3 DNA: TGTGCCAGTAGTTCCAAGGACCGACGTTCGCCCTACGAGCAGTACTTC. It yields the protein CASSSKDRRSPYEQYF.

The chain recombines TRBV19 with TRBJ1-5; 11 nucleotides agree with TRBD1. The V and J ends lost 7 bases and 0 bases, in that order; junction bases with no gene match: 5. Germline CDR1 reads LNHDA; CDR2 reads SQIVND (reference sequence). This CDR3 contains 16 residues. The CDR3 reads CASMGQGGYSNQPQHF. The CDR3, as DNA: TGTGCCAGTATGGGACAGGGGGGCTATAGCAATCAGCCCCAGCATTTT.

The chain carries TRBV6-1 and TRBJ1-5; D is unresolved. With 5 bases removed from V and 5 bases from J, the gap between germline ends came to 13 bases. Germline CDR1 reads MNHNS; CDR2 reads SASEGT. The length of the CDR3 is 14 residues. CDR3 nucleotide sequence: TGTGCCAGCAGTCCCGGACGAATTGATCAGCCCCAGCATTTT. Its translation is CASSPGRIDQPQHF.

In this sample, this clonotype turned up many times. V is TRBV18 and J is TRBJ1-1; TRBD1 is a possible D gene (5 bases). The CDR3 has 12 amino acids. V was shortened by 5 bases and J by 6 bases, with 10 bases between the two germline ends. Germline values: CDR1 KGHSH, CDR2 LQKENI. The DNA of the CDR3 is TGTGCCAGCTCAAGATGGGGGGCTGAAGCTTTCTTT. It is translated as CASSRWGAEAFF.

This clonotype was found many times. V and J are TRBV18 and TRBJ2-1; D is perhaps TRBD2 (6 bases). Germline V gene lookup returns CDR1 KGHSH and CDR2 LQKENI. V was clipped by 7 bases and J by 6 bases, with 19 bases between them. CDR3 length equals 15 residues. CDR3 amino acids: CASFERVPPLNEQFF. The CDR3, as DNA: TGTGCCAGCTTCGAGCGGGTACCCCCCCTCAATGAGCAGTTCTTC.

This clonotype came up many times. The V and J genes are TRBV2 and TRBJ2-3; 7 nucleotides align to TRBD2. The germline gives CDR1 SNHLY, CDR2 FYNNEI. J was trimmed by 0 bases and V by 6 bases; bases with no gene match: 6. The CDR3 is made up of 15 amino acids. The CDR3: CASSTQRDSTDTQYF. In nucleotides, the CDR3 is TGTGCCAGCAGCACCCAGCGGGATAGCACAGATACGCAGTATTTT. Filled out from reference TRBV2 and TRBJ2-3, the complete variable domain reads EPEVTQTPSHQVTQMGQEVILRCVPISNHLYFYWYRQILGQKVEFLVSFYNNEISEKSEIFDDQFSVERPDGSNFTLKIRSTKLEDSAMYFCASSTQRDSTDTQYFGPGTRLTVL.

This clonotype was picked up many times. The chain couples TRBV7-8 to TRBJ1-1; D unclear. Per the germline V gene, CDR1 is SGHVS and CDR2 is FQNEAQ. CDR3 size: 14 residues. V lost 5 bases, J lost 1 base, and 11 bases lay in between. The CDR3 coding sequence is TGTGCCAGCAGCAGAGGACGGACGAACACTGAAGCTTTCTTT. Its translation is CASSRGRTNTEAFF.

This clonotype appeared many times. The chain links TRBV28 to TRBJ2-7, with D unclear. Per germline, CDR1 MDHEN and CDR2 SYDVKM. CDR3 length: 14 residues. Trimming took 6 bases from V and 2 from J, leaving 14 bases between them. CDR3 region: CASSPSSTPYEQYF. The CDR3 DNA reads as TGTGCCAGCAGCCCATCCAGCACCCCCTACGAGCAGTACTTC. The full variable domain, in which reference TRBV28 and TRBJ2-7 provide the parts outside the CDR3, is DVKVTQSSRYLVKRTGEKVFLECVQDMDHENMFWYRQDPGLGLRLIYFSYDVKMKEKGDIPEGYSVSREKKERFSLILESASTNQTSMYLCASSPSSTPYEQYFGPGTRLTVT.

CDR3 residues: CASSKTGTTYEQYF. Written as DNA, the CDR3 is TGTGCCAGTAGTAAGACCGGGACTACCTACGAGCAGTACTTC. The chain carries TRBV19 and TRBJ2-7; TRBD2 matches 7 bases. J lost 2 bases, V lost 4 bases, and 5 bases had no gene match. The CDR3 loop spans 14 amino acids. Per germline, CDR1 LNHDA and CDR2 SQIVND (reference sequence). The full variable domain, rest sourced from reference TRBV19 and TRBJ2-7, is DGGITQSPKYLFRKEGQNVTLSCEQNLNHDAMYWYRQDPGQGLRLIYYSQIVNDFQKGDIAEGYSVSREKKESFPLTVTSAQKNPTAFYLCASSKTGTTYEQYFGPGTRLTVT.

This chain connects TRBV7-9 to TRBJ2-5; 11 nucleotides align to TRBD1. Germline assignment: CDR1 SEHNR and CDR2 FQNEAQ (reference sequence). The J segment lost 5 bases and the V segment lost 0 bases, leaving 8 bases of the junction unmatched. This CDR3 has 17 amino acids. CDR3 residues: CASSLAGTGGVLETQYF. The CDR3 coding sequence is TGTGCCAGCAGCTTAGCGGGGACAGGGGGAGTTCTGGAGACCCAGTACTTC.

This clonotype was seen ten or more times. V usage is TRBV18 and J usage is TRBJ2-1; no firm D call. The V and J ends lost 3 bases and 0 bases respectively, with 12 bases between them. The CDR3 runs 16 residues. Germline-derived CDR1 and CDR2 are KGHSH and LQKENI. The CDR3 loop reads CASSPLTLSSYNEQFF. CDR3 in DNA: TGTGCCAGCTCACCGTTGACTCTTAGCTCCTACAATGAGCAGTTCTTC.

This clonotype was counted a few times. V gene TRBV27 combines with J gene TRBJ1-4, with TRBD1 matching over 10 bases. V was pared by 4 bases and J by 6 bases, with 2 bases of the junction left unmatched. The germline V gene encodes CDR1 MNHEY and CDR2 SMNVEV (reference sequence). The CDR3 extends over 14 amino acids. CDR3 coding DNA: TGTGCCAGCAGTTCGGACAGGGGGTATGAAAAACTGTTTTTT. Its translation: CASSSDRGYEKLFF.

In this sample, this clonotype turned up many times. The chain couples TRBV30 to TRBJ1-1, with D uncertain. The CDR3 consists of 13 residues. V was clipped by 0 bases and J by 5 bases, with 10 bases between them. The germline V gene has CDR1 GTSNPN and CDR2 SVGIG (reference sequence). The CDR3 protein is CAWSVRGGTEAFF. For the CDR3, the DNA is TGTGCCTGGAGTGTACGGGGAGGGACTGAAGCTTTCTTT.

This clonotype was counted ten times or more. This chain joins TRBV7-9 and TRBJ2-3; 8 bases are a match to TRBD2. Trimming at V came to 0 bases and at J to 5 bases, leaving 1 base not matched to a gene. CDR3 length equals 14 residues. Germline V gives CDR1 SEHNR, CDR2 FQNEAQ (reference sequence). As DNA, the CDR3 is TGTGCCAGCAGCTTAGCCCTAGCGGGAGATACGCAGTATTTT. It is translated as CASSLALAGDTQYF.

In this sample, this clonotype turned up many times. This rearrangement joins TRBV12-3 or TRBV12-4 to TRBJ2-1; 7 bases are a match to TRBD1. V lost 5 bases and J lost 8; bases outside the gene matches: 6. The CDR3 is 13 residues long. In nucleotides, the CDR3 is TGTGCCAGCAGTCCACAGGGGTGGCATGAGCAGTTCTTC. Translated: CASSPQGWHEQFF.

This clonotype was seen many times. The CDR3 sequence: CASSQGDEQFF. The CDR3 nucleotides are TGTGCCAGCTCACAGGGGGATGAGCAGTTCTTC. The rearrangement links TRBV18 to TRBJ2-1, with D maybe TRBD1 (6 bases). CDR1 is KGHSH and CDR2 is LQKENI in the germline V gene. This CDR3 is built from 11 residues. Trimming took off 4 bases at V and 8 bases at J, with 6 bases between the two ends.

This clonotype turned up a few times. The chain recombines TRBV4-1 with TRBJ1-2; weak D call: TRBD1 (6 bases). Germline-derived CDR1 and CDR2 are MGHRA and YSYEKL. This CDR3 spans 15 amino acids. The ends were cut back, 1 base at V and 6 bases at J, with 15 bases in the middle. This chain's CDR3 is CASSQGGTRADGYTF. CDR3 nucleotides: TGCGCCAGCAGCCAAGGAGGGACAAGGGCGGATGGCTACACCTTC.

This clonotype has at least ten counts. V usage is TRBV20-1 and J usage is TRBJ2-3; TRBD2 agrees at 8 bases. CDR1 DFQATT and CDR2 SNEGSKA come from the germline V gene (reference sequence). V was pared by 0 bases and J by 5 bases, with 7 bases of the junction left unmatched. The CDR3 runs 15 residues. CDR3 sequence reads: CSARDGSGNEDTQYF. CDR3 in DNA: TGCAGTGCTAGAGATGGTAGCGGGAATGAAGATACGCAGTATTTT.

This clonotype was counted ten times or more. This sequence joins TRBV3-1 and TRBJ2-7, with TRBD1 as a possible D gene (5 bases). Trimming took 0 bases from V and 4 from J, leaving 19 bases between them. The germline CDR1 and CDR2 sequences are LGHDT and YNNKEL (reference sequence). The CDR3 length is 17 residues. The CDR3 region is CASSQEFSREGDYEQYF. The CDR3 nucleotides read TGTGCCAGCAGCCAAGAATTTTCCCGAGAAGGGGATTACGAGCAGTACTTC.

This clonotype occurred a few times. This chain links TRBV7-2 with TRBJ1-6; D not certain. The germline V gene encodes CDR1 SGHTA and CDR2 FQGNSA. The CDR3 loop spans 15 amino acids. V lost 1 base and J lost 0, with 4 bases in between. The CDR3, as DNA: TGTGCCAGCAGCTTAGTAGGCTCCTATAATTCACCCCTCCACTTT. Residues: CASSLVGSYNSPLHF.

This clonotype was detected ten times or more. An end of the junction does not agree with germline; a read error may underlie this. CDR3 nucleotide sequence: TGTGCCAGCAGTTTAGGCCAGGGGGGAGGAGAGACCCAGTACTTC. This sequence encodes CASSLGQGGGETQYF. This rearrangement joins TRBV11-3 to TRBJ2-5; TRBD1 is a possible D gene (7 bases). CDR1 and CDR2 from the germline V gene are SGHNT and YENEEA. The CDR3 has 15 amino acids. The whole variable domain, remainder taken from reference TRBV11-3 and TRBJ2-5, is EAGVVQSPRYKIIEKKQPVAFWCNPISGHNTLYWYLQNLGQGPELLIRYENEEAVDDSQLPKDRFSAERLKGVDSTLKIQPAELGDSAVYLCASSLGQGGGETQYFGPGTRLLVL.

In this sample, this clonotype turned up once. The chain carries TRBV14 and TRBJ1-2, with D possibly being TRBD1 (6 bases). The CDR3 loop spans 16 amino acids. CDR1 and CDR2 from the germline V gene are SGHDN and FVKESK. With 1 base removed from V and 10 bases from J, the gap between germline ends came to 22 bases. The CDR3 spells CASSQALFEGGRDYTF. The DNA of the CDR3 is TGTGCCAGCAGCCAAGCGCTTTTTGAAGGGGGAAGAGACTACACCTTC. The full variable domain, its missing parts supplied by reference TRBV14 and TRBJ1-2, is EAGVTQFPSHSVIEKGQTVTLRCDPISGHDNLYWYRRVMGKEIKFLLHFVKESKQDESGMPNNRFLAERTGGTYSTLKVQPAELEDSGVYFCASSQALFEGGRDYTFGSGTRLTVV.

In this sample, this clonotype turned up a few times. The J gene is TRBJ2-7, the V gene TRBV11-2; D is tentatively TRBD1 or TRBD2 (5 bases each). This CDR3 comprises 15 residues. The ends were cut back, 5 bases at V and 1 base at J, with 15 bases in the middle. Germline V gives CDR1 SGHAT, CDR2 FQNNGV. The CDR3 DNA reads TGTGCCAGCAGCCGGGATGGACACCCATCCTACGAGCAGTACTTC. It translates to CASSRDGHPSYEQYF.

The gene calls are TRBV5-5 and TRBJ2-7, with a possible D match to TRBD2 (6 bases). V was clipped by 2 bases and J by 2 bases, with 14 bases between them. The V gene's germline CDR1 is SGHKS and CDR2 YYEKEE (reference sequence). This CDR3 is built from 15 residues. DNA for the CDR3: TGTGCCAGCAGCTTCGGGGCGGAGGGAGCCTACGAGCAGTACTTC. It encodes CASSFGAEGAYEQYF.